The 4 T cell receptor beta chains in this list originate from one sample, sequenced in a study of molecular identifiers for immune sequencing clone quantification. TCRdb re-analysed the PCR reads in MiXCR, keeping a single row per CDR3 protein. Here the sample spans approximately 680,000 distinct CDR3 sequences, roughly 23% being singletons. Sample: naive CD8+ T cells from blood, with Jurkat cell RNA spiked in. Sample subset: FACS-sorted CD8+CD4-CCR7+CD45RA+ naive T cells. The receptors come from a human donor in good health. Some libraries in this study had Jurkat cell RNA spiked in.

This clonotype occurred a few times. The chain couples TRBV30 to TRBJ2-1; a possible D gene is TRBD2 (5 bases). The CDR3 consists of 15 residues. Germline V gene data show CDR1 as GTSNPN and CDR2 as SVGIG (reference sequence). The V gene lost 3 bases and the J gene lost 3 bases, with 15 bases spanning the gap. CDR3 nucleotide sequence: TGTGCCTGGAGGAGGGATCGAAGCTTCTACAATGAGCAGTTCTTC. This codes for CAWRRDRSFYNEQFF.

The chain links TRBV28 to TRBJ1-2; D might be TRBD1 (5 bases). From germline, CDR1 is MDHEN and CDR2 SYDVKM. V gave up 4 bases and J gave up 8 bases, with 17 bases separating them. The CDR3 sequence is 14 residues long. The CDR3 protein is CASSSLRRDDGYTF. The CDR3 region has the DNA TGTGCCAGCAGTTCGCTCCGCCGGGACGACGGCTACACCTTC.

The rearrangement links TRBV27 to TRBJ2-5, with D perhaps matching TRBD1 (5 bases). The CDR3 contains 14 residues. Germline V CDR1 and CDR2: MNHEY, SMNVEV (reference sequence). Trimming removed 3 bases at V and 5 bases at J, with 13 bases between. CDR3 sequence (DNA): TGTGCCAGCAGTTTGACAGAACACCTGGAGACCCAGTACTTC. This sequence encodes CASSLTEHLETQYF.

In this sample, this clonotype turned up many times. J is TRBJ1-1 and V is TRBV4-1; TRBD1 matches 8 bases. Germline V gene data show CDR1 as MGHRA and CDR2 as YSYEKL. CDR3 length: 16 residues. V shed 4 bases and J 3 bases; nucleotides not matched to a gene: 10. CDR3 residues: CASSPRQGLGDTEAFF. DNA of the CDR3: TGCGCCAGCAGCCCCCGACAGGGGCTTGGAGACACTGAAGCTTTCTTT.